The 24 T cell receptor beta chains below were found in one sample sequenced in a study of cytomegalovirus exposure and HLA in healthy donors. PCR amplification relied on 60 Vbeta primers (plus 13 Jbeta primers). Using immunoSEQ multiplex PCR, the repertoire was profiled, and TCRdb retains in-frame clones only, with some absent. The sample lists approximately 190,000 clones; approximately 80% were seen once. The sequenced sample was PBMCs. These receptors all stem from a man aged 40-49 years in good health and CMV-seropositive.

This chain links TRBV4-1 with TRBJ2-7; 12 bases agree with TRBD2. V lost 0 bases and J lost 1; bases outside the gene matches: 7. This CDR3 spans 18 amino acids. The germline CDR1 and CDR2 sequences are MGHRA and YSYEKL. CDR3 sequence: CASSQDWATSGGSYEQYF. As DNA, the CDR3 is TGCGCCAGCAGCCAAGATTGGGCGACTAGCGGGGGTTCCTACGAGCAGTACTTC.

The chain couples TRBV19 to TRBJ2-7; TRBD2 might be the D (6 bases). Trimming cost V 10 bases and J 4 bases, with 17 bases left between them. The CDR3 sequence is 13 residues long. Per the germline V gene, CDR1 is LNHDA and CDR2 is SQIVND (reference sequence). This CDR3 reads CATGTGAWYEQYF. CDR3 DNA: TGTGCCACCGGAACGGGAGCTTGGTACGAGCAGTACTTC.

Points on this clone: One end of the junction fails to match germline, which may point to a read error. This chain links TRBV11-1 with TRBJ2-7, with 9 bases fitting TRBD1. CDR3 length: 15 residues. Germline CDR1 reads SGHAT; CDR2 reads FQDESV (reference sequence). Here the CDR3 DNA reads TGTGCCAGCAGCCAACCGGGACAGGGATCCTCCGAGCAGTACTTC. Translated, it gives CASSQPGQGSSEQYF.

J is TRBJ1-1 and V is TRBV7-9, with D perhaps matching TRBD1 (5 bases). The V end was cut by 3 bases, the J end by 2 bases, with 13 bases between. This CDR3 comprises 15 residues. Germline lookup yields CDR1 SEHNR and CDR2 FQNEAQ (reference sequence). The CDR3 sequence: CASSFQGGRNTEAFF. CDR3 coding DNA: TGTGCCAGCAGCTTCCAGGGAGGTCGAAACACTGAAGCTTTCTTT.

This clone has a single count. V usage is TRBV29-1 and J usage is TRBJ2-1; 12 positions match TRBD2. The CDR3 consists of 15 residues. CDR1 SQVTM and CDR2 ANQGSEA come from the germline V gene. J gave up 8 bases and V 2 bases, and 7 bases lay outside the gene matches. The CDR3 bases are TGCAGCGTTGAATCCCGACTAGCGGGAGTTGATGAGCAGTTCTTC. Its translation: CSVESRLAGVDEQFF.

The chain joins TRBV11-2 to TRBJ2-4; D is uncertain. Germline V gene sequence: CDR1 SGHAT, CDR2 FQNNGV. The germline V and J ends were trimmed by 5 bases and 0 bases, with 17 bases remaining between them. This CDR3 contains 17 residues. CDR3 region: CASSPAQLVIAKNIQYF. CDR3 bases: TGTGCCAGCAGCCCGGCACAGTTGGTTATAGCCAAAAACATTCAGTACTTC.

J is TRBJ2-3 and V is TRBV5-4; TRBD2 agrees at 10 bases. The CDR3 extends over 19 amino acids. V trimming: 1 base; J trimming: 1 base; junction bases outside the gene matches: 12. CDR1 and CDR2 (germline): SGHNT, YYREEE (reference sequence). CDR3 coding DNA: TGTGCCAGCAGCTTGTACGGAGCGGGGGGGAGATCTGGCACAGATACGCAGTATTTT. Amino acid sequence: CASSLYGAGGRSGTDTQYF.

V and J are TRBV11-2 and TRBJ2-1, with a possible D match to TRBD2 (6 bases). V lost 7 bases, J lost 0 bases, and 22 bases lay in between. The germline V gene encodes CDR1 SGHAT and CDR2 FQNNGV. The CDR3 extends over 18 amino acids. CDR3 sequence: CASTHYRTTSPSYNEQFF. The CDR3 DNA follows: TGTGCCAGCACCCATTACCGGACTACCTCTCCCTCCTACAATGAGCAGTTCTTC.

This chain links TRBV10-3 with TRBJ2-5; perhaps TRBD1 as D (6 bases). The CDR3 extends over 14 amino acids. V was pared by 8 bases and J by 3 bases, with 16 bases between. The germline V gene has CDR1 ENHRY and CDR2 SYGVKD. The CDR3 spells CAIGDPSGEETQYF. The CDR3 DNA reads as TGTGCCATCGGGGACCCCTCAGGGGAAGAGACCCAGTACTTC.

The table lists this clone with a few counts. The chain joins TRBV19 to TRBJ2-1; TRBD2 agrees at 10 bases. This CDR3 contains 15 residues. Trimming removed 3 bases from V and 8 bases from J; junction bases left unmatched: 7. Germline assignment: CDR1 LNHDA and CDR2 SQIVND (reference sequence). The CDR3 coding sequence is TGTGCCAGTAGTATGGGTAGCGGGAGGATCGATGAGCAGTTCTTC. Translation: CASSMGSGRIDEQFF.

The chain uses TRBV7-2 and TRBJ2-2, with 9 bases fitting TRBD2. The CDR3 spans 16 residues. Per the germline V gene, CDR1 is SGHTA and CDR2 is FQGNSA. V shed 3 bases and J 4 bases; nucleotides not matched to a gene: 6. In nucleotides, the CDR3 is TGTGCCAGCAGCTTGTCTAGCGGGACGGGCACCGGGGAGCTGTTTTTT. Protein: CASSLSSGTGTGELFF.

The rearrangement links TRBV5-1 to TRBJ2-7; 13 bases are a match to TRBD2. This CDR3 contains 18 residues. Germline assignment: CDR1 SGHRS and CDR2 YFSETQ. The V and J ends lost 4 bases and 0 bases, in that order; junction bases with no gene match: 10. CDR3 DNA sequence: TGCGCCAGCAGCAGCGGACTAGCGGGGGCGAGTAGCTCCTACGAGCAGTACTTC. It specifies CASSSGLAGASSSYEQYF.

This clone appeared a few times. The J gene is TRBJ2-3, the V gene TRBV11-2, with D possibly matching TRBD2 (5 bases). CDR3 length: 15 amino acids. Trimming left V 6 bases short and J 4 bases short, with 17 bases between. From germline, CDR1 is SGHAT and CDR2 FQNNGV. The CDR3, as DNA: TGTGCCAGCAGTATAGTGAGCCCCGGGGCAGATACGCAGTATTTT. Amino acid sequence: CASSIVSPGADTQYF.

The chain combines TRBV5-1 with TRBJ2-7, with 10 bases aligning to TRBD2. The CDR3 is 15 residues long. V lost 4 bases, J lost 4 bases, and 8 bases stayed unmatched. Per the germline V gene, CDR1 is SGHRS and CDR2 is YFSETQ. The DNA of the CDR3 is TGCGCCAGCAGCCGGACCGGGACTAGCGTTTACGAGCAGTACTTC. Its protein is CASSRTGTSVYEQYF.

J is TRBJ2-5 and V is TRBV12-5, with TRBD1 identical over 8 bases. With V trimmed by 3 bases and J by 1 base, 13 bases remained unmatched. The CDR3 loop spans 18 amino acids. Germline-derived CDR1 and CDR2 are LGHNT and FRNRAP. The CDR3 bases are TGTGCTAGTGGTTTAGGCCACTCGGGACAGGCCCTCCAAGAGACCCAGTACTTC. It encodes CASGLGHSGQALQETQYF.

V usage is TRBV25-1 and J usage is TRBJ2-3, with TRBD2 matching over 9 bases. The CDR3 has 15 residues. The junction had 3 bases not matched to a gene; V was cut back by 2 bases and J by 3 bases. Germline CDR1 and CDR2: MGHDK and SYGVNS. CDR3 sequence (DNA): TGTGCCAGCAGTGAAGCCAGCGGGAGGACAGATACGCAGTATTTT. Its protein is CASSEASGRTDTQYF.

The chain recombines TRBV7-6 with TRBJ2-5; 13 nucleotides match TRBD2. The V gene end was trimmed by 4 bases and the J gene end by 4 bases; junction bases not matched to a gene: 12. CDR1 is SGHVS, CDR2 FNYEAQ, per germline. This CDR3 contains 18 residues. The CDR3 coding sequence is TGTGCCAGCAGCTCCGCCGGGACTAGCGGGGTGGAAGGAGAGACCCAGTACTTC. The encoded protein is CASSSAGTSGVEGETQYF.

The rearrangement links TRBV28 to TRBJ1-1; D might be TRBD1 (6 bases). V was cut by 5 bases and J by 4 bases, with 17 bases left in between. Germline V gives CDR1 MDHEN, CDR2 SYDVKM. This CDR3 spans 15 amino acids. This CDR3 reads CASSEGDILATEAFF. CDR3 bases: TGTGCCAGCAGTGAAGGGGACATTTTGGCCACTGAAGCTTTCTTT.

V is TRBV28 and J is TRBJ2-7; 13 bases map to TRBD2. Trimming removed 4 bases from V and 7 bases from J; junction bases left unmatched: 19. Per the germline V gene, CDR1 is MDHEN and CDR2 is SYDVKM. CDR3 length: 19 amino acids. In nucleotides, the CDR3 is TGTGCCAGCAGTTCCCGCCGGGACCCGAGGACTAGCGGGAGTGGTGAGCAGTACTTC. Translating it yields CASSSRRDPRTSGSGEQYF.

The chain links TRBV5-8 to TRBJ1-1; the D is unclear. There are 12 residues in the CDR3. CDR1 SGHTS and CDR2 YDEGEE come from the germline V gene. Trimming left V 1 base short and J 10 bases short, with 11 bases between. The CDR3, as DNA: TGTGCCAGCAGCTTGTGGGCCCGAGTAGCTTTCTTT. Residues: CASSLWARVAFF.

The chain is built from TRBV7-9 and TRBJ1-2, with 7 positions matching TRBD1. Germline V lookup: CDR1 SEHNR, CDR2 FQNEAQ (reference sequence). Unmatched junction bases numbered 11, after V lost 6 bases and J lost 4 bases. CDR3 length equals 15 residues. CDR3 sequence reads: CASSDGQDLVYGYTF. As DNA, the CDR3 is TGTGCCAGCAGTGACGGACAGGACCTGGTCTATGGCTACACCTTC.

The V and J genes are TRBV28 and TRBJ1-5; possibly TRBD1 for D (6 bases). Per the germline V gene, CDR1 is MDHEN and CDR2 is SYDVKM. This CDR3 is built from 12 residues. Trimming removed 10 bases at V and 5 bases at J, with 12 bases between. The CDR3 reads CATREGDQPQHF. DNA of the CDR3: TGTGCCACCCGCGAGGGGGATCAGCCCCAGCATTTT.

As regards this clone: Sequence at one end of the junction differs from germline and may be a read error. The chain has TRBV29-1 and TRBJ2-5; 7 positions agree with TRBD1. Looked up from germline, CDR1 is SQVTM and CDR2 is ANQGSEA. The CDR3 is made up of 14 amino acids. The CDR3 nucleotides are TGCAGCGTTGAAGGCTCACAGGGGCAAGGGACCCAGTACTTC. The encoded protein is CSVEGSQGQGTQYF. Supplemented by reference TRBV29-1 and TRBJ2-5, the full variable domain reads SAVISQKPSRDICQRGTSLTIQCQVDSQVTMMFWYRQQPGQSLTLIATANQGSEATYESGFVIDKFPISRPNLTFSTLTVSNMSPEDSSIYLCSVEGSQGQGTQYFGPGTRLLVL.

The CDR3 DNA is TGTGCCAGCAGTGAAATGTGGGGACTGTCGGTATGGGTCCAAGAGACCCAGTACTTC. Protein: CASSEMWGLSVWVQETQYF. The chain recombines TRBV2 with TRBJ2-5; D possibly corresponds to TRBD2 (6 bases). Trimming cost V 2 bases and J 1 base, with 23 bases left between them. The germline CDR1 and CDR2 sequences are SNHLY and FYNNEI. This CDR3 comprises 19 residues.